Below are 17 T cell receptor beta chains sequenced from a single sample in a study of T-cell reconstitution after alpha-beta-depleted transplantation in children. Preparation of the TCRbeta library used unique molecular identifiers. TCRdb re-called the PCR reads through MiXCR, storing one row per CDR3 protein. The sample records approximately 100,000 distinct CDR3 sequences, 10% to 15% being singletons. Sample: PBMCs from the stem cell graft donor, taken from the stem cell graft. The receptors derive from a human donor who donated a stem cell graft to a child with inherited bone marrow failure.

This clonotype occurred many times. This chain uses TRBV4-3 with TRBJ2-3, with a weak D call TRBD2 (6 bases). This CDR3 region has 18 residues. The germline gives CDR1 LGHNA, CDR2 YSLEER. V lost 0 bases to trimming and J lost 0 bases, with 16 bases between them. This CDR3 reads CASSQEGPRGYSTDTQYF. CDR3 nucleotide sequence: TGCGCCAGCAGCCAAGAGGGGCCGCGGGGTTATAGCACAGATACGCAGTATTTT.

The chain has TRBV5-8 and TRBJ2-5; D is uncertain. The CDR3 runs to 15 residues. Germline lookup yields CDR1 SGHTS and CDR2 YDEGEE. Between the trimmed V and J ends, which lost 5 bases and 1 base, there was a span of 15 bases. CDR3 nucleotide sequence: TGTGCCAGCAGTCGCACCCCCGCGACCCAAGAGACCCAGTACTTC. It translates to CASSRTPATQETQYF.

This chain connects TRBV5-5 to TRBJ1-2; 7 nucleotides match TRBD1. The CDR3 sequence is 17 residues long. Germline CDR1 is SGHKS and CDR2 is YYEKEE (reference sequence). V gave up 2 bases and J gave up 5 bases; unmatched junction bases: 15. Here the CDR3 DNA reads TGTGCCAGCAGCTTAGTCAAGGGGGCTGATCACTCTTATGGCTACACCTTC. This translates into CASSLVKGADHSYGYTF.

The sample holds a few counts of this clonotype. This chain links TRBV19 with TRBJ1-2; possibly TRBD1 for D (6 bases). V lost 5 bases to trimming and J lost 3 bases, with 13 bases between them. The CDR3 spans 14 residues. Germline CDR1 and CDR2: LNHDA and SQIVND (reference sequence). CDR3 sequence: CASSLRTEYYGYTF. The DNA of the CDR3 is TGTGCCAGTAGTCTCCGGACAGAATACTATGGCTACACCTTC.

Many counts were recorded for this clonotype. The rearrangement joins TRBV9 to TRBJ2-3, with 9 bases lining up with TRBD2. Germline V lookup: CDR1 SGDLS, CDR2 YYNGEE. The J segment lost 2 bases and the V segment lost 1 base, leaving 5 bases of the junction unmatched. The CDR3 covers 16 residues. The CDR3 nucleotides read TGTGCCAGCAGCGTATACGCGGGGGGGTACACAGATACGCAGTATTTT. Its protein product is CASSVYAGGYTDTQYF. Variable domain in full (rest from reference TRBV9 and TRBJ2-3): DSGVTQTPKHLITATGQRVTLRCSPRSGDLSVYWYQQSLDQGLQFLIQYYNGEERAKGNILERFSAQQFPDLHSELNLSSLELGDSALYFCASSVYAGGYTDTQYFGPGTRLTVL.

This clonotype was detected many times. V usage is TRBV18 and J usage is TRBJ2-5, with no clear D. Trimming took 4 bases from V and 7 from J, leaving 7 bases between them. The CDR3 runs 11 residues. The germline CDR1 and CDR2 sequences are KGHSH and LQKENI. This CDR3 is CASSLLGTQYF. The CDR3 nucleotides are TGTGCCAGCTCACTCCTCGGGACCCAGTACTTC.

This clonotype was seen ten or more times. At one end the junction does not follow the germline gene, possibly because of a read error. V and J are TRBV20-1 and TRBJ2-1; 9 nucleotides align to TRBD2. The length of the CDR3 is 17 residues. Germline V gene data show CDR1 as DFQATT and CDR2 as SNEGSKA (reference sequence). This CDR3 reads CSARDWVAGDGYYEQFF. CDR3 sequence (DNA): TGCAGTGCTAGAGATTGGGTAGCGGGAGACGGCTACTATGAGCAGTTCTTC.

This clonotype showed up just a few times. The chain combines TRBV5-5 with TRBJ2-7, with 10 bases matching TRBD1. This CDR3 has 15 residues. Trimming at V came to 3 bases and at J to 1 base, leaving 4 bases not matched to a gene. CDR1 SGHKS and CDR2 YYEKEE come from the germline V gene (reference sequence). The CDR3 bases are TGTGCCAGCAGCTCCACGGGACAGGGGTCCTACGAGCAGTACTTC. It codes for CASSSTGQGSYEQYF.

A few counts support this clonotype. The chain couples TRBV5-1 to TRBJ2-3; D may be TRBD1 (5 bases). This CDR3 spans 16 amino acids. Deletions cut 2 bases from V and 2 bases from J, with 15 bases between. Germline V gene lookup returns CDR1 SGHRS and CDR2 YFSETQ. DNA of the CDR3: TGCGCCAGCAGCTTAGGACACGGATTCAACACAGATACGCAGTATTTT. Translated: CASSLGHGFNTDTQYF.

This clonotype was detected many times. This sequence joins TRBV10-3 and TRBJ2-7; TRBD1 matches at 7 bases. The CDR3 is made up of 12 amino acids. The germline CDR1 and CDR2 sequences are ENHRY and SYGVKD. With 10 bases clipped from V and 0 bases from J, the junction kept 3 bases outside the gene matches. CDR3 in amino acids: CATQGSSYEQYF. The CDR3 DNA reads as TGTGCCACACAGGGGTCCTCCTACGAGCAGTACTTC.

This clonotype has at least ten counts. The V and J genes are TRBV18 and TRBJ1-1; 7 nucleotides align to TRBD1. CDR1 and CDR2 from the germline V gene are KGHSH and LQKENI. The CDR3 contains 13 residues. The ends lost 2 bases at V and 7 bases at J; junction bases unmatched: 4. The DNA for the CDR3 is TGTGCCAGCTCACCAGCCGGGACAGATGAAGCTTTCTTT. It specifies CASSPAGTDEAFF.

The table lists this clonotype with many counts. The V gene is TRBV27, the J gene TRBJ2-7; a possible D gene is TRBD1 (5 bases). The V gene lost 0 bases and the J gene lost 3 bases, with 9 bases spanning the gap. The CDR3 loop spans 14 amino acids. Germline CDR1 and CDR2: MNHEY and SMNVEV (reference sequence). CDR3 bases: TGTGCCAGCAGTTTATCAGGGGCTGACTACGAGCAGTACTTC. It yields the protein CASSLSGADYEQYF.

This clonotype was found many times. The chain carries TRBV13 and TRBJ1-2, with D possibly TRBD1 on 5 matching bases. V shed 2 bases and J shed 7 bases, with 11 bases lying between them. This CDR3 is built from 13 residues. The germline V gene encodes CDR1 PRHDT and CDR2 FYEKMQ (reference sequence). This chain's CDR3 is CASSLLGGAGYTF. The DNA of the CDR3 is TGTGCCAGCAGCTTACTTGGCGGGGCTGGCTACACCTTC.

In its sample, this clonotype was seen many times. The CDR3 DNA reads as TGCGCCAGCAGCGAATACTCGGGAGCTTCGAATGAAAAACTGTTTTTT. It is translated as CASSEYSGASNEKLFF. The chain combines TRBV4-3 with TRBJ1-4; D call uncertain. Germline CDR1 reads LGHNA; CDR2 reads YSLEER. The CDR3 totals 16 residues. Between the trimmed V and J ends, which lost 5 bases and 5 bases, there was a span of 18 bases.

This clonotype was counted ten times or more. This sequence joins TRBV20-1 and TRBJ1-2, with D possibly being TRBD1 (5 bases). V was cut by 6 bases and J by 4 bases, with 15 bases left in between. CDR1 and CDR2 (germline): DFQATT, SNEGSKA (reference sequence). This CDR3 has 13 residues. CDR3 nucleotides: TGCAGTGCCCCCAGGGCAGGAAGCTATGGCTACACCTTC. Its protein product is CSAPRAGSYGYTF.

There are many counts of this clonotype. This rearrangement joins TRBV7-2 to TRBJ2-7, with 8 bases lining up with TRBD1. Germline V gene sequence: CDR1 SGHTA, CDR2 FQGNSA. The ends lost 6 bases at V and 6 bases at J; junction bases unmatched: 13. The CDR3 has 15 residues. The CDR3 protein is CASRLAGGSPPEQYF. For the CDR3, the DNA is TGTGCCAGCAGACTAGCAGGGGGCTCACCACCCGAGCAGTACTTC.

Turning to this clonotype: One end of the junction fails to match germline, which may point to a read error. The J gene is TRBJ2-2, the V gene TRBV20-1, with 11 bases fitting TRBD2. CDR1 and CDR2 from the germline V gene are DFQATT and SNEGSKA (reference sequence). The CDR3 totals 17 residues. The CDR3 spells CCARKVLAGGPAGELFF. As DNA, the CDR3 is TGCTGTGCTAGAAAAGTTTTAGCGGGAGGGCCTGCCGGGGAGCTGTTTTTT.